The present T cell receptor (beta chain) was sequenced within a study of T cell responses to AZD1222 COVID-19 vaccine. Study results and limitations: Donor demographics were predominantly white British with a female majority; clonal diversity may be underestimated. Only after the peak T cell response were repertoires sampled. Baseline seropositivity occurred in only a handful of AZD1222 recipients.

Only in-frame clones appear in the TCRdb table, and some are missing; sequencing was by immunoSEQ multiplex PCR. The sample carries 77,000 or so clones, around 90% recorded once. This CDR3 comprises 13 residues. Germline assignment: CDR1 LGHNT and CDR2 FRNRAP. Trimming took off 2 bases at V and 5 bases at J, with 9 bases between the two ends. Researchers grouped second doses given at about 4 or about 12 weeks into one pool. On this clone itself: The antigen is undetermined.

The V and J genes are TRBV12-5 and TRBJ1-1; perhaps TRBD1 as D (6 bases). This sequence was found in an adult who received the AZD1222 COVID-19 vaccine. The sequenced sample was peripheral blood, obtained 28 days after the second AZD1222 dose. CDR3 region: CASGLSGQTEAFF. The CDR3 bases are TGTGCTAGTGGTTTGAGTGGACAGACTGAAGCTTTCTTT.